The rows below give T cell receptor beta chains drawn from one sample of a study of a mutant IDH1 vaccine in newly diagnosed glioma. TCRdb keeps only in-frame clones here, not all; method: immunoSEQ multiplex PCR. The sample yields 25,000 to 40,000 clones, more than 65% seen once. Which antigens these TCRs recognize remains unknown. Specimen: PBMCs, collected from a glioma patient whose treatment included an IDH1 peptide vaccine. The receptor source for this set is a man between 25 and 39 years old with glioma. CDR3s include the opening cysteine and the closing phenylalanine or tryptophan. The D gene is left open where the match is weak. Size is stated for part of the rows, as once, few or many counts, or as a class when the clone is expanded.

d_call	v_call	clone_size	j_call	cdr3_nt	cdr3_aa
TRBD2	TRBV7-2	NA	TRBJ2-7	TGTGCCAGCAGCTTTCGGGGGGGCGGGAGAATCCCCTACGAGCAGTACTTC	CASSFRGGGRIPYEQYF
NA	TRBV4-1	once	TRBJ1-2	TGCGCCAGCAGCCCGGCGGGGGGCGACTATGGCTACACCTTC	CASSPAGGDYGYTF
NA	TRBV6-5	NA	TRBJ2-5	TGTGCCAGCAGTTCGACCCAGCGCGCCCAAGAGACCCAGTACTTC	CASSSTQRAQETQYF
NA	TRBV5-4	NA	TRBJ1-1	TGTGCCAGCAGCTCAATTGATTTAGGGGTAGAAACTGAAGCTTTCTTT	CASSSIDLGVETEAFF
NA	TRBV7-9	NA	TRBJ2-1	TGTGCCAGCAGCTTAGGTCGAGCGGGCAATGAGCAGTTCTTC	CASSLGRAGNEQFF
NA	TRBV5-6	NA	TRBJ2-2	TGTGCCAGCAGCCGACCGGGGCTGCCCACCGGGGAGCTGTTTTTT	CASSRPGLPTGELFF
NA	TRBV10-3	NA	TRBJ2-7	TGTGCCATCAGTGACGCCGCGGAATACTACGAGCAGTACTTC	CAISDAAEYYEQYF
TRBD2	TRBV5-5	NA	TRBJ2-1	TGTGCCAGCAGCTTGGCCGGGACTAGCGGGAGGAGGTCCTACAATGAGCAGTTCTTC	CASSLAGTSGRRSYNEQFF
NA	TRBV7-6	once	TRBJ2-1	TGTGCCAGCAGCCCCGCCCGCAATGAGCAGTTCTTC	CASSPARNEQFF
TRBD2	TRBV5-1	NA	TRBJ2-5	TGCGCCAGCAGCCTGTCACTAGCGGTGCCACAAGAGACCCAGTACTTC	CASSLSLAVPQETQYF
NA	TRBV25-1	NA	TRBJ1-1	TGTGCCAGCAGTGATCGTCAGAACACTGAAGCTTTCTTT	CASSDRQNTEAFF
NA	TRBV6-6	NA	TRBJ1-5	TGTGCCAGCAGTAATTGGGGAGATCAGCCCCAGCATTTT	CASSNWGDQPQHF
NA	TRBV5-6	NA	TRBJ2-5	TGTGCCAGCAGCACCGGGACGAGGGAGACCCAGTACTTC	CASSTGTRETQYF
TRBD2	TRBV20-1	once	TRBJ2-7	TGCAGTGCAAGGGAGGGGGAGCAGTACTTC	CSAREGEQYF
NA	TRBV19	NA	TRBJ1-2	TGTGCCAGTAGTATTGGACGGAACTATGGCTACACCTTC	CASSIGRNYGYTF
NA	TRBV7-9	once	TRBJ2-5	TGTGCCAGCAGCTTAGTAAGGGGCCAACAAGAGACCCAGTACTTC	CASSLVRGQQETQYF
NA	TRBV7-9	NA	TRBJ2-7	TGTGCCAGCAGTCCCTTGGGAACCTACGAGCAGTACTTC	CASSPLGTYEQYF
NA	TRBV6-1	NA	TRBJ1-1	TGTGCCAGCAGGATCGACAGGAACACTGAAGCTTTCTTT	CASRIDRNTEAFF
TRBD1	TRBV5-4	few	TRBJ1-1	TGTGCCAGCAGCTCGGGATCACCGGGACAGACGATGGACACTGAAGCTTTCTTT	CASSSGSPGQTMDTEAFF
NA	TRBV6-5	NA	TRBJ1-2	TGTGCCAGCAGTTACTCGAGCTTGGGTTATGGCTACACCTTC	CASSYSSLGYGYTF
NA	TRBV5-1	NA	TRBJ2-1	TGCGCCAGCAGCTTAATGGGAGCGTCCTACAATGAGCAGTTCTTC	CASSLMGASYNEQFF
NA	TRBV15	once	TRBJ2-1	TGTGCCACCTGGGAGGACTACAATGAGCAGTTCTTC	CATWEDYNEQFF
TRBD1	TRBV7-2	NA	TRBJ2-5	TGTGCCAGCAGCCCCGGGACAGGGTCCGAGACCCAGTACTTC	CASSPGTGSETQYF
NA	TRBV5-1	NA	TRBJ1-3	TGCGCCAGCAGCTTGGACGGGAGCTCTGGAAACACCATATATTTT	CASSLDGSSGNTIYF
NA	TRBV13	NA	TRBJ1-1	TGTGCCAGCAGCCCTGCCCCTTCAAGGAACACTGAAGCTTTCTTT	CASSPAPSRNTEAFF
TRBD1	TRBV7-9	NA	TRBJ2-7	TGTGCCAGCAGCGGCAGGACAGGGGGCTACTACGAGCAGTACTTC	CASSGRTGGYYEQYF
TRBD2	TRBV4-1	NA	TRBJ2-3	TGCGCCAGCAGCCGCCGGACTAGCGGGGGCAGCACAGATACGCAGTATTTT	CASSRRTSGGSTDTQYF
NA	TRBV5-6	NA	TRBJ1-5	TGTGCCAGCAGCCTGGTGAAGCAGGGAGGTCAGCCCCAGCATTTT	CASSLVKQGGQPQHF
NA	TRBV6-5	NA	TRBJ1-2	TGTGCCAGCAGTTACTACAGATCTAACTATGGCTACACCTTC	CASSYYRSNYGYTF
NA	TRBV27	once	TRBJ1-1	TGTGCCAGCTGGTACAGGACTGAAGCTTTCTTT	CASWYRTEAFF
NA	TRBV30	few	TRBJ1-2	TGTGCCTGGAGTGTAAGGGGAAGCTACACCTTC	CAWSVRGSYTF
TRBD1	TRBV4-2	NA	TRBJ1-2	TGTGCCAGCAGCCAAGAGATGAGGACAGGCGGGGGCTACACCTTC	CASSQEMRTGGGYTF
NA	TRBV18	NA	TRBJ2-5	TGTGCCAGCTCACCAAGTCTGGAGACCCAGTACTTC	CASSPSLETQYF
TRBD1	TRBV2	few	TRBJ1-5	TGTGCCAGCAGGGGACAGGAGAACAATCAGCCCCAGCATTTT	CASRGQENNQPQHF
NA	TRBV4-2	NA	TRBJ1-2	TGTGCCAGCAGCCAAGATGGGCGCCTTGGAGGCTATGGCTACACCTTC	CASSQDGRLGGYGYTF
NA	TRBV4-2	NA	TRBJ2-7	TGTGCCAGCAGCCAGCCGGGGGCAGCGGGTAGGATCTACGAGCAGTACTTC	CASSQPGAAGRIYEQYF
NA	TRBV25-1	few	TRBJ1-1	TGTGCCAGCAGTGAGGGCAGCCCGGACGCTTTCTTT	CASSEGSPDAFF
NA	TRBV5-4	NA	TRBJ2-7	TGTGCCACCTCAGACCCTCGCTCCTACGAGCAGTACTTC	CATSDPRSYEQYF
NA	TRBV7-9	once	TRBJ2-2	TGTGCCAGCAGCTCACTGGGCGGTTACACCGGGGAGCTGTTTTTT	CASSSLGGYTGELFF
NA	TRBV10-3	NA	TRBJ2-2	TGTGCCATCAAGGCAACGGAGAACACCGGGGAGCTGTTTTTT	CAIKATENTGELFF
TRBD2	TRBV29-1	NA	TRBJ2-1	TGCAGCGTCGGTTGGACTAGCGGGAACAATGAGCAGTTCTTC	CSVGWTSGNNEQFF